Listed below are T cell receptor beta chains from one sample, sequenced in a study of blood T cell repertoires in COVID-19. The method was immunoSEQ multiplex PCR; TCRdb's version includes in-frame clones alone and lacks a portion of them. The sample shows about 130,000 clones, around 70% of them seen only once. The sequenced sample consisted of peripheral blood. The receptor source for this set is a man between 60 and 75 years old with acute or convalescent COVID-19. CDR3s include the opening cysteine and the closing phenylalanine or tryptophan. D genes are given only for firm matches. Rows may omit the clone size; those that give it use once, few, many or a size class.

v_gene	abundance	d_gene	j_gene	CDR3nt	CDR3aa
TRBV7-2	NA	TRBD2	TRBJ2-1	TGTGCCAGCAGCGTCGAGGGGACTAGCGGGATCGATGAGCAGTTCTTC	CASSVEGTSGIDEQFF
TRBV18	NA	NA	TRBJ2-2	TGTGCCAGCTCACCACTGAATGCTCGGGACGGGGAGCTGTTTTTT	CASSPLNARDGELFF
TRBV12-3/TRBV12-4	once	NA	TRBJ2-1	TGTGCCAGCAGGCAGACAGATAACAATGAGCAGTTCTTC	CASRQTDNNEQFF
TRBV4-1	NA	TRBD1	TRBJ1-2	TGCGCCAGCAGCCAACCTGACAGGGCCCGTTATGGCTACACCTTC	CASSQPDRARYGYTF
TRBV7-9	NA	NA	TRBJ1-4	TGTGCCATCGGGGGATTCGGCGAAAAACTGTTTTTT	CAIGGFGEKLFF
TRBV19	NA	TRBD2	TRBJ2-3	TGTGCCAGTAGTCCGCGGACTAGCGGCACAGATACGCAGTATTTT	CASSPRTSGTDTQYF
TRBV7-3	NA	TRBD2	TRBJ2-5	TGTGCCAGCAGCTTAGCTAGCGGGGCCACTCAAGAGACCCAGTACTTC	CASSLASGATQETQYF
TRBV7-6	NA	TRBD1	TRBJ2-3	TGTGCCAGCAGCCGAAGGACAGGGGCCGTAGATACGCAGTATTTT	CASSRRTGAVDTQYF
TRBV6-5	NA	NA	TRBJ2-7	TGTGCCAGCAGCCCCGCCCCGGGGTTCTGGCAGTACTTC	CASSPAPGFWQYF
TRBV7-8	NA	NA	TRBJ2-2	TGTGCCACTCCGGACTATCGATCCACCGGGGAGCTGTTTTTT	CATPDYRSTGELFF
TRBV6-5	NA	TRBD2	TRBJ2-1	TGTGCCAGCAGACCAACTAGCGGGGGGCGGAATGAGCAGTTCTTC	CASRPTSGGRNEQFF
TRBV6-6	NA	NA	TRBJ2-2	TGTGCCAGCAGTTACGCCCAGTCCGGGGAGCTGTTTTTT	CASSYAQSGELFF
TRBV24-1	NA	TRBD2	TRBJ2-1	TGTGCCACCAGTGAGGGGGGAGGGCCCTACAATGAGCAGTTCTTC	CATSEGGGPYNEQFF
TRBV7-9	NA	NA	TRBJ1-2	TGTGCCAGCAGCTTTTCTAAGGGGTACACCTTC	CASSFSKGYTF
TRBV7-6	few	NA	TRBJ2-1	TGTGCCAGCAGCTTAGTCAGGGCCGATGAGCAGTTCTTC	CASSLVRADEQFF
TRBV28	NA	TRBD1	TRBJ1-2	TGTGCCAGCAGACCCGCAGGGGGCGTGTTAGCCAACTATGGCTACACCTTC	CASRPAGGVLANYGYTF
TRBV2	NA	TRBD1	TRBJ1-3	TGTGCCAGCAGGCGGGACAGACTCTCTGGAAACACCATATATTTT	CASRRDRLSGNTIYF
TRBV2	once	TRBD2	TRBJ2-5	TGTGCCTCCCTAAGGGGACTAGGATTAGAGACCCAGTACTTC	CASLRGLGLETQYF
TRBV12-5	NA	TRBD1	TRBJ1-1	TGTGCTAGTGGTTTGGCAGGGGGCGTGAACACTGAAGCTTTCTTT	CASGLAGGVNTEAFF
TRBV5-1	NA	TRBD2	TRBJ2-3	TGCGCCAGCAGTTTAGCGGGAGTCGGGGGAGATACGCAGTATTTT	CASSLAGVGGDTQYF
TRBV28	NA	TRBD1	TRBJ1-4	TGTGCCAGCAGCTCGGGGACAGGGGTTTATGAAAAACTGTTTTTT	CASSSGTGVYEKLFF
TRBV30	NA	NA	TRBJ2-1	TGTGCCTGGAGTCGGAACGGGGTACTTATCGATGAGCAGTTCTTC	CAWSRNGVLIDEQFF
TRBV18	NA	NA	TRBJ2-7	TGTGCCAGCTCACCGTACTCAGGTTACGAGCAGTACTTC	CASSPYSGYEQYF
TRBV6-5	NA	TRBD2	TRBJ2-7	TGTGCCAGCAGACCCTATACTAGCGGGAACTACGAGCAGTACTTC	CASRPYTSGNYEQYF
TRBV28	NA	TRBD1	TRBJ2-7	TGTGCCACGCGGACAGGGGGCTACGAGCAGTACTTC	CATRTGGYEQYF
TRBV15	NA	NA	TRBJ1-5	TGTGCCACCAGCAGTTTTCCGAGGACTGTTAGCAATCAGCCCCAGCATTTT	CATSSFPRTVSNQPQHF
TRBV29-1	NA	TRBD2	TRBJ2-3	TGCAGCCCGGGGGGGGGTGCCACAGATACGCAGTATTTT	CSPGGGATDTQYF
TRBV4-1	few	NA	TRBJ2-3	TGCGCCAGCAGCCAAGGGTGGGGGCTGAGCACAGATACGCAGTATTTT	CASSQGWGLSTDTQYF
TRBV5-4	NA	NA	TRBJ2-1	TGTGCCAGCAGCCTGGCACTAGCCGGAATCTACAATGAGCAGTTCTTC	CASSLALAGIYNEQFF
TRBV30	NA	NA	TRBJ1-5	TGTGCCTGGAGTGTAGAAGGGGATCAGCCCCAGCATTTT	CAWSVEGDQPQHF
TRBV30	NA	NA	TRBJ1-5	TGTGCCTGGAGCGTTATGGGAGGGCCTACAAGCAATCAGCCCCAGCATTTT	CAWSVMGGPTSNQPQHF
TRBV24-1	NA	NA	TRBJ1-2	TGTGCCACCAGTGCGGGGGGGGTAGGGAACTATGGCTACACCTTC	CATSAGGVGNYGYTF
TRBV10-3	few	NA	TRBJ2-6	TGTGCCATCAGTGCAGGGGCCGGGGCCAACGTCCTGACTTTC	CAISAGAGANVLTF
TRBV28	NA	TRBD1	TRBJ1-1	TGTGCCAGCAGCTGGGGACAGGCCCCTTTGGCTTTCTTT	CASSWGQAPLAFF
TRBV24-1	NA	NA	TRBJ1-5	TGTGCCACCAGTGACGGGGTCCAGCCCCAGCATTTT	CATSDGVQPQHF
TRBV30	NA	NA	TRBJ2-3	TGTGCCTGGAGTTCCCTAGCAGCGCAGTATTTT	CAWSSLAAQYF
TRBV25-1	NA	NA	TRBJ2-1	TGTGCCAGCAGTGAATATCTAGCATACAATGAGCAGTTCTTC	CASSEYLAYNEQFF
TRBV6-4	NA	NA	TRBJ2-7	TGTGCCAGCAGTCCCGAGCGGGCCCGACCTAACTACGAGCAGTACTTC	CASSPERARPNYEQYF
TRBV6-2/TRBV6-3	NA	NA	TRBJ1-2	TGTGCCAGCAGTTACTTCCGTGTACTCTATGGCTACACCTTC	CASSYFRVLYGYTF
TRBV11-2	NA	NA	TRBJ1-1	TGTGCCAGCAGCTTAGGGCAAAAAGCTTTCTTT	CASSLGQKAFF
TRBV7-9	few	TRBD1	TRBJ2-7	TGTGCCAGCAGCGCCAGACAGGGTTTGGGGGTCTCCTACGAGCAGTACTTC	CASSARQGLGVSYEQYF
TRBV7-3	NA	TRBD1	TRBJ2-2	TGTGCCAGCAGCTTAACAAGGACCCAGGGGGCCGGGGAGCTGTTTTTT	CASSLTRTQGAGELFF
TRBV4-2	NA	TRBD1	TRBJ1-1	TGTGCCAGCAGCCCACCAGGGGGAAGAGAAGCTTTCTTT	CASSPPGGREAFF
TRBV15	NA	TRBD1	TRBJ1-2	TGTGCCACTAAAAAGGACAGGATATATGGCTACACCTTC	CATKKDRIYGYTF
TRBV4-1	NA	TRBD2	TRBJ2-3	TGCGCCAGCAGCCAGAAAGGACTAGCGGGTAACACAGATACGCAGTATTTT	CASSQKGLAGNTDTQYF
TRBV2	few	TRBD1	TRBJ1-5	TGTGCCAGCAGTGTCTGGTCGACAGGGTCGATTTTT	CASSVWSTGSIF
TRBV12-3/TRBV12-4	NA	NA	TRBJ1-2	TGTGCCAGCAGTTTCGCAGTAAACTATGGCTACACCTTC	CASSFAVNYGYTF
TRBV6-6	NA	NA	TRBJ2-1	TGTGCCAGCGGCATGCCTGGCAATGAGCAGTTCTTC	CASGMPGNEQFF
TRBV19	NA	NA	TRBJ2-1	TGTGCCAGTAGTATTCATTACGGGATCGCCACCCCTCCTGGTGAGCAGTTCTTC	CASSIHYGIATPPGEQFF
TRBV11-2	NA	TRBD2	TRBJ2-5	TGTGCCAGCAGCTTAGGGGCTAGCGGGGGCGGGACCCAGTACTTC	CASSLGASGGGTQYF
TRBV5-6	NA	TRBD1	TRBJ1-2	TGTGCCAGCAGCTTGGCCCCGGGACAGGCTAACTATGGCTACACCTTC	CASSLAPGQANYGYTF
TRBV30	NA	NA	TRBJ2-1	TGTGCCTGGAGTAACCCGGGGCAGCGGGAGTTCTTC	CAWSNPGQREFF
TRBV3-1/TRBV3-2	NA	NA	TRBJ1-5	TGTGCCAGCAGCCAAGATGGGGCCAAATGTGATAGCAATCAGCCCCAGCATTTT	CASSQDGAKCDSNQPQHF
TRBV19	NA	TRBD1	TRBJ1-5	TGTGCCAGTAGTAGTGGACAGGACAAGAGCAATCAGCCCCAGCATTTT	CASSSGQDKSNQPQHF
TRBV5-6	few	TRBD1	TRBJ1-2	TGTGCCAGCAGCTTGTATGGACAGGGGGGAGGCTACACCTTC	CASSLYGQGGGYTF